This is a list of T cell receptor beta chains from one sample in a study of graft-versus-host responses after intestinal transplantation. These TCRs are of unknown antigen specificity. The data were produced by immunoSEQ multiplex PCR, yet TCRdb's version contains in-frame clones alone and is incomplete. The table has fewer than 150,000 clones, more than 80% seen once. Sample: unstimulated CD4+ T cells sorted from spleen or lymph node cells, taken before intestinal transplant. These receptors were taken from a human donor who received an intestinal transplant. CDR3s leave out the opening cysteine and the closing phenylalanine or tryptophan. The D gene is left open where the match is weak. Size is omitted from some rows. Given values are once, few, many or a class for expanded clones.

d_call	v_call	clone_size	j_call	cdr3_aa
NA	TRBV7-2	NA	TRBJ2-5	ASSFSVEETQY
NA	TRBV19	NA	TRBJ2-7	ASSGRGKPHEQY
NA	TRBV6-1	NA	TRBJ1-1	ASSDISGYTEAF
NA	TRBV19	NA	TRBJ1-6	ASSIGQGPISPLH
TRBD2	TRBV15	once	TRBJ2-1	ATSRALTSGGAWDHEQF
TRBD1	TRBV5-1	NA	TRBJ1-6	ASSWGQGRRSYNSPLH
TRBD1	TRBV5-6	NA	TRBJ2-7	ASRPTGTGNNY
TRBD2	TRBV7-3	NA	TRBJ2-3	ASSSGGGLGTDTQY
TRBD1	TRBV7-9	once	TRBJ1-2	ASSLGGTGNGYT
NA	TRBV29-1	once	TRBJ1-1	SVGQSNTEAF
NA	TRBV4-2	NA	TRBJ2-7	ASSQDRTAGLEQY
TRBD1	TRBV19	NA	TRBJ2-1	ASTRQGRGEQF
TRBD1	TRBV27	NA	TRBJ1-1	ASSFGTGSTEAF
NA	TRBV2	NA	TRBJ2-4	ASNRVLSKNIQY
NA	TRBV5-6	NA	TRBJ2-1	ASSEFVGVNEQF
NA	TRBV12-5	NA	TRBJ2-1	ASGYGEQF
NA	TRBV15	once	TRBJ1-2	ATSRVPVPDYGYT
NA	TRBV6-1	NA	TRBJ1-1	ASRWTAEAF
NA	TRBV6-1	NA	TRBJ1-1	ASSLSRGNTEAF
NA	TRBV7-9	few	TRBJ2-7	ASSFSGSLGEQY
TRBD1	TRBV7-7	NA	TRBJ1-2	ASSPGQGYGYT
NA	TRBV6-1	few	TRBJ1-5	ASSELSTRLNQPQH
NA	TRBV4-2	NA	TRBJ2-5	ASSQARETQY
NA	TRBV9	NA	TRBJ2-1	ASSVGWQGNEQF
TRBD1	TRBV19	NA	TRBJ2-5	ASSIEGQGQETQY
NA	TRBV19	NA	TRBJ1-2	ASSTQGKGYT
TRBD1	TRBV7-8	NA	TRBJ2-5	ASSLQGAQRTQY
TRBD1	TRBV7-8	NA	TRBJ2-2	ASRGGGQGGELF
NA	TRBV11-3	NA	TRBJ1-1	ASSFRGVNTEAF
NA	TRBV2	NA	TRBJ2-1	ASSALRGSYNEQF
NA	TRBV10-3	NA	TRBJ1-2	AISARDGGYT
NA	TRBV11-1	NA	TRBJ2-5	ASSSQGSRGETQY
NA	TRBV5-1	NA	TRBJ2-5	ASRAALGETQY
NA	TRBV30	NA	TRBJ1-3	AWSVWGAGNTIY
TRBD1	TRBV18	NA	TRBJ1-1	ASSPILGQGAVTEAF
TRBD2	TRBV5-4	NA	TRBJ2-1	ASSKPLPGGSYNEQF
TRBD1	TRBV9	once	TRBJ2-2	ASSGGTANTGELF